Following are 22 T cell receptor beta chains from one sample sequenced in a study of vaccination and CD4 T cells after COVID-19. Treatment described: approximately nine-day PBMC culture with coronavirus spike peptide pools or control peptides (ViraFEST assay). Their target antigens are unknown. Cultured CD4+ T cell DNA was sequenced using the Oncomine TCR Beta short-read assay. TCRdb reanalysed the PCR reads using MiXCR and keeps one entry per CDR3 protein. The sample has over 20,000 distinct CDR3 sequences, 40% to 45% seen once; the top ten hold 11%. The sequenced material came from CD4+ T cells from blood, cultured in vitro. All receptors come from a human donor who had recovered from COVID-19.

This chain's CDR3 is CASSYSGGPYEQYF. The CDR3 DNA is TGTGCCAGCAGTTACTCAGGGGGGCCCTACGAGCAGTACTTC. V gene TRBV6-5 combines with J gene TRBJ2-7; D possibly uses TRBD1 or TRBD2 (6 bases each). Germline V gives CDR1 MNHEY, CDR2 SVGAGI. V lost 0 bases to trimming and J lost 2 bases, with 8 bases between them. The CDR3 contains 14 residues.

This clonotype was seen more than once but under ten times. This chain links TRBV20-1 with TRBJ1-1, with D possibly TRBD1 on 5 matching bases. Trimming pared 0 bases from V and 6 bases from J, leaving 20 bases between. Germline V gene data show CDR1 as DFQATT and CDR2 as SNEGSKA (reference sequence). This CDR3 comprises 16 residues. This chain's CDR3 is CSARDRRVRARAEAFF. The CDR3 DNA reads TGCAGTGCTAGAGATCGTCGGGTCAGGGCGAGGGCTGAAGCTTTCTTT.

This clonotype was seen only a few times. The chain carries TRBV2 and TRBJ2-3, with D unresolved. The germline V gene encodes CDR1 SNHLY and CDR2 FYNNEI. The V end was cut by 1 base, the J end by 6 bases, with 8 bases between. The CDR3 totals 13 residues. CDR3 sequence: CASSEVGGDTQYF. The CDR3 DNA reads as TGTGCCAGCAGTGAAGTGGGTGGGGATACGCAGTATTTT.

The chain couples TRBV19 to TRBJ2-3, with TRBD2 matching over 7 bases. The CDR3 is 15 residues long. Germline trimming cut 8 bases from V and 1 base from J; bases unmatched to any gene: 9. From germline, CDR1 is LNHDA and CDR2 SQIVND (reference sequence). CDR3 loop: CASREWGGRTDTQYF. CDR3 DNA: TGTGCCAGTCGGGAGTGGGGGGGACGCACAGATACGCAGTATTTT.

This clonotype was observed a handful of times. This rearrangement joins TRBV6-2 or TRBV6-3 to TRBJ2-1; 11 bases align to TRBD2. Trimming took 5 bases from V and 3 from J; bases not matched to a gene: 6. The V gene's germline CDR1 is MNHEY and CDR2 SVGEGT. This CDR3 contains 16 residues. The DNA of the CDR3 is TGTGCCAGCAGTCCAAGACTAGCGGGGAGCTACAATGAGCAGTTCTTC. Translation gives CASSPRLAGSYNEQFF.

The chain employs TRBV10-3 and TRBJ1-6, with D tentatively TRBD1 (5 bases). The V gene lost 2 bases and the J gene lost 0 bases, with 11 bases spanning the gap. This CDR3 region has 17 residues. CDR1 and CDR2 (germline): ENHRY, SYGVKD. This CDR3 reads CAISEGGGSSYNSPLHF. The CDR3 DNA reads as TGTGCCATCAGTGAGGGGGGGGGAAGCTCCTATAATTCACCCCTCCACTTT.

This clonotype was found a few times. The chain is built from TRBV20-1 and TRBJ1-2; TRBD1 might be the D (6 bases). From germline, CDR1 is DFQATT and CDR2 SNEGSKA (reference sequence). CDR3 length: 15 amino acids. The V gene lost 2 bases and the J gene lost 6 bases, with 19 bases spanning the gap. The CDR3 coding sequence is TGCAGTGCTAGACCACACAGGGATCGCTGGAATGGCTACACCTTC. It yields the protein CSARPHRDRWNGYTF.

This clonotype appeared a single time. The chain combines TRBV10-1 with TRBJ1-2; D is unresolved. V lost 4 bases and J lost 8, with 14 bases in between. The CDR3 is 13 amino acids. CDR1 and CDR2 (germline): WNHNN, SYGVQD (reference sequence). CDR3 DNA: TGCGCCAGCAGTGGGACTCCCGAAACGGGCTACACCTTC. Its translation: CASSGTPETGYTF.

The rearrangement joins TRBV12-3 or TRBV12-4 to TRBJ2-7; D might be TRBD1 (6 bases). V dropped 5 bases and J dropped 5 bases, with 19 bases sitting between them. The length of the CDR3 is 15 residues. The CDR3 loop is CASSTGTSLGHEQYF. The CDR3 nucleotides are TGTGCCAGCAGTACAGGGACATCACTGGGCCACGAGCAGTACTTC.

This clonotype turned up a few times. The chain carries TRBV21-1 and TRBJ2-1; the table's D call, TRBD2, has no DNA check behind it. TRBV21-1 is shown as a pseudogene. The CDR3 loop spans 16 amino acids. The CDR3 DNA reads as TGTGCCAGCACCGCGCGGACTAGCGGGAGTTCCAATGAGCAGTTCTTC. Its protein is CASTARTSGSSNEQFF.

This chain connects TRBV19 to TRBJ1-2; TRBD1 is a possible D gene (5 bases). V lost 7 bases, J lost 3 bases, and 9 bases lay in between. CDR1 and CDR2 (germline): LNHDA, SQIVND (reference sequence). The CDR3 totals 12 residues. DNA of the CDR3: TGTGCCAGTATGGAACAGGACTATGGCTACACCTTC. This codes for CASMEQDYGYTF.

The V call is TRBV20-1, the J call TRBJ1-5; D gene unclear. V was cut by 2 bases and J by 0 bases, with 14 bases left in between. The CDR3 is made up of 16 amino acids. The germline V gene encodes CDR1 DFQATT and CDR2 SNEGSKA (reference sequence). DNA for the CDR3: TGCAGTGCTAGACAGTACACCTGGTATAGCAATCAGCCCCAGCATTTT. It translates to CSARQYTWYSNQPQHF.

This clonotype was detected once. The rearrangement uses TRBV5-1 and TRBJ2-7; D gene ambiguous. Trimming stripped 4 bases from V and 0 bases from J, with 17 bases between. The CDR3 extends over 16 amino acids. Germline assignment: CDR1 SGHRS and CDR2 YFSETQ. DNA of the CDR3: TGCGCCAGCAGCGATTCGGCGAGCAGTTTCTCCTACGAGCAGTACTTC. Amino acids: CASSDSASSFSYEQYF. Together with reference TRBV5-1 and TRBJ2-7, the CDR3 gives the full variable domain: KAGVTQTPRYLIKTRGQQVTLSCSPISGHRSVSWYQQTPGQGLQFLFEYFSETQRNKGNFPGRFSGRQFSNSRSEMNVSTLELGDSALYLCASSDSASSFSYEQYFGPGTRLTVT.

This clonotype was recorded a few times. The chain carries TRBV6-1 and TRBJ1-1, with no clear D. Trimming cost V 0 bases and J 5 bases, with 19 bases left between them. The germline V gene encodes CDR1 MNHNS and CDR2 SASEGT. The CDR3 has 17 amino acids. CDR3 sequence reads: CASSEALQVGLRTEAFF. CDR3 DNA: TGTGCCAGCAGTGAAGCGCTTCAAGTAGGGTTAAGGACTGAAGCTTTCTTT.

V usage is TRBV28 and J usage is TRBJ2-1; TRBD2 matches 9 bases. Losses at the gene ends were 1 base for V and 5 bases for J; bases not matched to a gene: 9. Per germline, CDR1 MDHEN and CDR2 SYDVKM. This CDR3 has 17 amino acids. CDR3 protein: CASSLYGRGRADNEQFF. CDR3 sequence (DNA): TGTGCCAGCAGTTTATACGGTCGCGGGAGGGCCGACAATGAGCAGTTCTTC.

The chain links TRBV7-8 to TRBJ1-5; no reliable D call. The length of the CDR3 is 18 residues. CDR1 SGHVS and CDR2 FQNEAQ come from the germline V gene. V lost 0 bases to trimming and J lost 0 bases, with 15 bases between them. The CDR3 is CASSLARSPGYSNQPQHF. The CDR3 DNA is TGTGCCAGCAGCTTAGCGCGTTCACCCGGTTATAGCAATCAGCCCCAGCATTTT.

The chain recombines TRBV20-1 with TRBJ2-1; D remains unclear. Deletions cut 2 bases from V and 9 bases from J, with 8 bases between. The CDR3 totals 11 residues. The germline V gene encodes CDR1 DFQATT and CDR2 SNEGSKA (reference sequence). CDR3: CSARSQREQFF. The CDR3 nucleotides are TGCAGTGCTAGATCCCAGCGTGAGCAGTTCTTC.

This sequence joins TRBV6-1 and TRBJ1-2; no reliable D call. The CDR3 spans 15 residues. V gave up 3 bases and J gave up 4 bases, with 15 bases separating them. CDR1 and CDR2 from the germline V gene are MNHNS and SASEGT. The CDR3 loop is CASSESMSGSYGYTF. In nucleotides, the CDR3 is TGTGCCAGCAGTGAGTCGATGAGCGGTTCCTATGGCTACACCTTC.

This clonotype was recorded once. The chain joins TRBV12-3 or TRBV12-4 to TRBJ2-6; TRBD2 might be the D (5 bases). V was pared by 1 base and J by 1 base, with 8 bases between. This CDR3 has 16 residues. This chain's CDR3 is CASSLGRVSGANVLTF. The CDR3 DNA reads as TGTGCCAGCAGTTTAGGGCGGGTATCTGGGGCCAACGTCCTGACTTTC.

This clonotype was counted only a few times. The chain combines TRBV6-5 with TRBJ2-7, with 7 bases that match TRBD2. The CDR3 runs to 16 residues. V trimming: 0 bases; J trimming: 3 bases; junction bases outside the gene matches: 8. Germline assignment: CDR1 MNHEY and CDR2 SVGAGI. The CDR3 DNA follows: TGTGCCAGCAGTTACTCGGGCTGGGGAGGGAGCTACGAGCAGTACTTC. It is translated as CASSYSGWGGSYEQYF.

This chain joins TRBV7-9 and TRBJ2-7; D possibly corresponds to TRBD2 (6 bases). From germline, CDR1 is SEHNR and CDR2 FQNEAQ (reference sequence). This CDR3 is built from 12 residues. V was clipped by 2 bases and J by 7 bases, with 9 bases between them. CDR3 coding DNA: TGTGCCAGCAGCTTAATCGGGAGTGAGCAGTACTTC. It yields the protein CASSLIGSEQYF.

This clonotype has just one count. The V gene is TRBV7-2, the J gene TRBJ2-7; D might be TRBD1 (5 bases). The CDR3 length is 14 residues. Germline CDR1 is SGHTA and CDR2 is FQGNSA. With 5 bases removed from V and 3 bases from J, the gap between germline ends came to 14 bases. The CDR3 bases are TGTGCCAGCAGCGTACAGGTGGAAGGCTACGAGCAGTACTTC. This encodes CASSVQVEGYEQYF. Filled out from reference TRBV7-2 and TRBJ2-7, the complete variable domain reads GAGVSQSPSNKVTEKGKDVELRCDPISGHTALYWYRQSLGQGLEFLIYFQGNSAPDKSGLPSDRFSAERTGGSVSTLTIQRTQQEDSAVYLCASSVQVEGYEQYFGPGTRLTVT.